This T cell receptor (beta chain) was obtained from a study of blood T cell repertoires in COVID-19 (dated by TCRdb to about 2020). Regarding the study in general: Samples covering the acute and convalescent phases of COVID-19 were provided by collaborators in the United States, Italy and Spain. Samples came from the ongoing ImmuneRACE study (first 160 participants) plus 1,254 subjects from 6 global collaborators. The repertoires were made available in a free public database intended to serve as a resource for research on the immune response to SARS-CoV-2. The dataset comprised deeply sampled blood TCRbeta repertoires from subjects exposed to, actively infected with, or recovered from COVID-19. A de-identified subject ID, COVID-19 status, age in years and sex were almost always included in the sample metadata. HLA class I and class II types, where available, came from metadata supplied by the sample provider rather than from assay-based typing. The material from the prospective study consisted of cDNA or gDNA derived from T cells, B-cell-depleted T cells, or PBMCs. Points the paper makes about the study in general: The amount of clinical and demographic metadata varied by source and participant and was provided uncurated.

Participants in the prospective study were enrolled through a virtual design, were aged roughly 18 to 100 years, and lived in roughly 26 United States geographic areas. In the prospective study, cohorts were assigned on the basis of participant-reported clinical history obtained from a screening survey and a study questionnaire. Recovered participants in ImmuneRACE Cohort 3 were defined by two consecutive negative NP/OP PCR tests, clearance by a healthcare professional, or resolution of symptoms. Each participant in the prospective study had whole blood, serum and a nasopharyngeal or oropharyngeal swab collected by mobile phlebotomists. Additional blood draws and questionnaires over an approximately two-month period could optionally be provided by prospective study participants. Prospective study blood samples were shipped either frozen or at room temperature before DNA extraction. V is pruned by 5 bases and J by 6 bases, leaving 17 bases of the junction without a gene match. The CDR3 measures 17 amino acids from cysteine to phenylalanine. The CDR3 DNA has 51 bases and is translated from base 1. The germline V gene encodes CDR1 SEHNR and CDR2 FQNEAQ (reference sequence).

This clone was counted a few times. Which antigen it targets is not known. Base qualities are not at hand, and no much larger clone is one base apart. TCRbeta CDR3 regions were amplified from genomic DNA using the immunoSEQ Assay, a bias-controlled multiplex PCR. From the authors' description of their analysis: The number of nucleated cells in each sample was estimated by amplification of reference gene primers within the assay. To quantify the absolute abundance of each unique TCRbeta CDR3 rearrangement, sequence reads were collapsed and filtered. For each sample, productive Simpson clonality was calculated as the square root of Simpson's diversity index across productive rearrangements. TCRdb re-hosts the immuneACCESS table, in-frame sequences only. Its copies lack some clones; in the studies checked, an unresolved V gene accounts for under half of them, and the cause for the rest is not known. V, J and clone size reflect that table, while D and trimming were determined from the DNA. The sample table holds around 230,000 clones, of which almost 85% were seen once. The ten largest make up roughly 15% of the sample.

This receptor was obtained from a man aged 35 to 55 who had recovered from COVID-19. This chain joins TRBV7-9 to TRBJ2-7; TRBD1 aligns with 9 central bases. What was sequenced was PBMCs or T cells enriched from blood (not recorded which). The CDR3 reads CASSNAPGTGSFGEQYF. The sequenced DNA is TGTGCCAGCAGCAATGCCCCCGGGACAGGGTCTTTTGGCGAGCAGTACTTC.